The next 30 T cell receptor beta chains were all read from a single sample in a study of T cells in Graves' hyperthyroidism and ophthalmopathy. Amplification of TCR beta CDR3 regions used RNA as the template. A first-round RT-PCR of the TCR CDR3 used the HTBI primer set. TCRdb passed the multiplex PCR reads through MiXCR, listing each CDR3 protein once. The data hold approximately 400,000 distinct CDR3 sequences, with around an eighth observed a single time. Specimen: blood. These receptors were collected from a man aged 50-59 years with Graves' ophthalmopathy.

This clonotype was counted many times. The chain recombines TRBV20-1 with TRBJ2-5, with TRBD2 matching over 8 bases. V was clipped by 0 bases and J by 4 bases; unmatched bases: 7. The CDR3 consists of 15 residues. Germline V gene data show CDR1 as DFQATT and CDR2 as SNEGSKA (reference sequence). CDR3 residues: CSARDGAGDGETQYF. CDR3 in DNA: TGCAGTGCTAGAGACGGAGCGGGAGACGGAGAGACCCAGTACTTC.

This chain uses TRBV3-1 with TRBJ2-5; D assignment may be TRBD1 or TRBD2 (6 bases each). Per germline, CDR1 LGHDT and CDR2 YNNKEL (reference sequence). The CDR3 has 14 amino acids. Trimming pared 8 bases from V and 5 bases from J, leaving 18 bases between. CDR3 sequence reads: CASHSTGAGETQYF. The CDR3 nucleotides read TGTGCCAGCCATTCCACGGGGGCCGGGGAGACCCAGTACTTC.

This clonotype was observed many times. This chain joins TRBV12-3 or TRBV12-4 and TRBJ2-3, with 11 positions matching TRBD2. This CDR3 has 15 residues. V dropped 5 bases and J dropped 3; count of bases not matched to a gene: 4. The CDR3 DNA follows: TGTGCCAGCAGTCCACTAGCGGGAGTGACAGATACGCAGTATTTT. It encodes CASSPLAGVTDTQYF.

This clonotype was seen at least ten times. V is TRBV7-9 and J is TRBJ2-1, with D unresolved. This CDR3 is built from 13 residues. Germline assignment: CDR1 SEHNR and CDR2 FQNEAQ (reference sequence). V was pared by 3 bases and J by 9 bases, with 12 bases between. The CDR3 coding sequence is TGTGCCAGCAGCTTTGAGGAACCGGGTGAGCAGTTCTTC. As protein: CASSFEEPGEQFF.

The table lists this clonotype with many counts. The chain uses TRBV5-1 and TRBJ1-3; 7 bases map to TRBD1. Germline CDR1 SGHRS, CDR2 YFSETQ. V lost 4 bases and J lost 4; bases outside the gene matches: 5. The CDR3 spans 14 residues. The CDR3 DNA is TGCGCCAGCAGCCGACAGGGCCTAGGAAACACCATATATTTT. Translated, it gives CASSRQGLGNTIYF. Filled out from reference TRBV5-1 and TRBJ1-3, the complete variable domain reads KAGVTQTPRYLIKTRGQQVTLSCSPISGHRSVSWYQQTPGQGLQFLFEYFSETQRNKGNFPGRFSGRQFSNSRSEMNVSTLELGDSALYLCASSRQGLGNTIYFGEGSWLTVV.

The CDR3 sequence is CASSLIGAGANVLTF. CDR3 sequence (DNA): TGTGCCAGCAGCTTAATCGGGGCTGGGGCCAACGTCCTGACTTTC. The chain uses TRBV13 and TRBJ2-6, with D maybe TRBD2 (5 bases). The CDR3 is 15 residues long. Trimming shortened V by 2 bases and J by 2 bases, and 7 bases separated the two germline ends. Per germline, CDR1 PRHDT and CDR2 FYEKMQ (reference sequence).

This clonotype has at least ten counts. CDR3 residues: CASSLVLREAFF. In DNA form, the CDR3 reads TGTGCCAGCAGCTTAGTCCTCAGGGAGGCTTTCTTT. The V gene is TRBV7-8, the J gene TRBJ1-1, with D perhaps matching TRBD1 (5 bases). CDR3 length equals 12 residues. CDR1 SGHVS and CDR2 FQNEAQ come from the germline V gene. With 1 base removed from V and 11 bases from J, the gap between germline ends came to 11 bases.

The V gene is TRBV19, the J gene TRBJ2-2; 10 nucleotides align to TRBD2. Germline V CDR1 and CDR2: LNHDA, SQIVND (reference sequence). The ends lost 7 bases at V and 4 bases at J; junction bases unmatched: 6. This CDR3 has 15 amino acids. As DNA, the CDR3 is TGTGCCAGTAAGGAGGGACTAGCGCCCACCGGGGAGCTGTTTTTT. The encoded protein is CASKEGLAPTGELFF. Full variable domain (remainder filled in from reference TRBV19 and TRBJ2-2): DGGITQSPKYLFRKEGQNVTLSCEQNLNHDAMYWYRQDPGQGLRLIYYSQIVNDFQKGDIAEGYSVSREKKESFPLTVTSAQKNPTAFYLCASKEGLAPTGELFFGEGSRLTVL.

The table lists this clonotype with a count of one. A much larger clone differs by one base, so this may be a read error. DNA of the CDR3: TGTGCCAGCAGACAAAGTAGCAATCAGCCCCAGCATTTT. Translating gives CASRQSSNQPQHF. The gene calls are TRBV7-8 and TRBJ1-5, with no clear D. The germline CDR1 and CDR2 sequences are SGHVS and FQNEAQ. V was pared by 6 bases and J by 0 bases, with 6 bases between. The CDR3 extends over 13 amino acids.

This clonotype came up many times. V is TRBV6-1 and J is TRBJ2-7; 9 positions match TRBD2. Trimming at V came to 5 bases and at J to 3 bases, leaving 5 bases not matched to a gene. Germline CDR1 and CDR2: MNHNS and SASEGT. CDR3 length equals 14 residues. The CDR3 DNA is TGTGCCAGCAGTAGGACTAGCGCTCTCTACGAGCAGTACTTC. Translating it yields CASSRTSALYEQYF.

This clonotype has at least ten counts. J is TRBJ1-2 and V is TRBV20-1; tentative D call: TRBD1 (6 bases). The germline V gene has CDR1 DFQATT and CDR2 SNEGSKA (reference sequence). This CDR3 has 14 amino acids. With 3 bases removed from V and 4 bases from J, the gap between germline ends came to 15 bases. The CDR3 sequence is CSASTLQGSYGYTF. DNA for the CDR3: TGCAGTGCTAGCACTCTTCAGGGGAGCTATGGCTACACCTTC.

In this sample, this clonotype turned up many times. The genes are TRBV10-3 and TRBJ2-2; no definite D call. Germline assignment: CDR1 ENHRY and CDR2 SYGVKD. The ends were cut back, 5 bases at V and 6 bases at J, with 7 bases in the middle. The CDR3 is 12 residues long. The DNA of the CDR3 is TGTGCCATCAGTCGCGGAGCCGGGGAGCTGTTTTTT. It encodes CAISRGAGELFF.

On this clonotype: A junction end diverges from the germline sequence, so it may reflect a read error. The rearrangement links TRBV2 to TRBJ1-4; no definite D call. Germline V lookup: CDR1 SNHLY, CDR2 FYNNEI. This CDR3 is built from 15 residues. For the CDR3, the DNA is TGTGCCACCAGTGATAATTCGGACGGCCCTGAAAAACTGTTTTTT. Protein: CATSDNSDGPEKLFF.

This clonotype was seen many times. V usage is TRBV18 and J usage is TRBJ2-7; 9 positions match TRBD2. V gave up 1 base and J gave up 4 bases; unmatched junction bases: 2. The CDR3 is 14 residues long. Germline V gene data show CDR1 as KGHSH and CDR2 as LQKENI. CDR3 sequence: CASSPLAGVYEQYF. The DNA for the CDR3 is TGTGCCAGCTCACCACTAGCGGGAGTGTACGAGCAGTACTTC. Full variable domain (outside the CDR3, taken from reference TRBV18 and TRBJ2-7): NAGVMQNPRHLVRRRGQEARLRCSPMKGHSHVYWYRQLPEEGLKFMVYLQKENIIDESGMPKERFSAEFPKEGPSILRIQQVVRGDSAAYFCASSPLAGVYEQYFGPGTRLTVT.

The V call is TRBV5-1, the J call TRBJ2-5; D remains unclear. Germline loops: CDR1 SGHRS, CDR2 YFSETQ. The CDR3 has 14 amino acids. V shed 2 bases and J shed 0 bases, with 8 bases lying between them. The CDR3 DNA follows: TGCGCCAGCAGCTTTAGAGGATACCAAGAGACCCAGTACTTC. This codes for CASSFRGYQETQYF.

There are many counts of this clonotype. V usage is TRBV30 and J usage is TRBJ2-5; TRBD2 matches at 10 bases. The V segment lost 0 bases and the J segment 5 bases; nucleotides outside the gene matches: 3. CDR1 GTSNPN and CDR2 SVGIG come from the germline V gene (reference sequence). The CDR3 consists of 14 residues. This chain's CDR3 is CAWSVPSGSETQYF. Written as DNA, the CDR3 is TGTGCCTGGAGTGTACCTAGCGGGAGCGAGACCCAGTACTTC.

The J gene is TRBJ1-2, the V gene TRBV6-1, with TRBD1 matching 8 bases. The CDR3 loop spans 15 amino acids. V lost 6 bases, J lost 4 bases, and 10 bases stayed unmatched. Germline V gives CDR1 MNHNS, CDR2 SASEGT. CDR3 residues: CASRHPDRDGYGYTF. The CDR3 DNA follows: TGTGCCAGCAGACACCCGGACAGGGATGGCTATGGCTACACCTTC.

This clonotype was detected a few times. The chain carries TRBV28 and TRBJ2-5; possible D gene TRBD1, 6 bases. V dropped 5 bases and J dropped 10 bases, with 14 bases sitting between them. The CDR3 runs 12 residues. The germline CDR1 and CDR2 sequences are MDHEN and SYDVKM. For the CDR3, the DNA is TGTGCCAGCAGTCTACCAGCAGGGGACCAGTACTTC. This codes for CASSLPAGDQYF. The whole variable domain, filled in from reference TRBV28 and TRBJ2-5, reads DVKVTQSSRYLVKRTGEKVFLECVQDMDHENMFWYRQDPGLGLRLIYFSYDVKMKEKGDIPEGYSVSREKKERFSLILESASTNQTSMYLCASSLPAGDQYFGPGTRLLVL.

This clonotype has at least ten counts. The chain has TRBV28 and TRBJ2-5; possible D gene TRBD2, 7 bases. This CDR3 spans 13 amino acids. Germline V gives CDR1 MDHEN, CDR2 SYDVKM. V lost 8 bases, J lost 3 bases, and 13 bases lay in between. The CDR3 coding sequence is TGTGCCAGCGGGGGCGGGGGTGAAGAGACCCAGTACTTC. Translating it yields CASGGGGEETQYF.

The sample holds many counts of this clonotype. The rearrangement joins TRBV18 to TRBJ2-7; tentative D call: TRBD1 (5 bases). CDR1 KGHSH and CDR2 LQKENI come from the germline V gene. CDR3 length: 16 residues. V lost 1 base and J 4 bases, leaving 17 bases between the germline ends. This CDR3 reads CASSPRQSTGVYEQYF. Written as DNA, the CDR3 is TGTGCCAGCTCACCACGACAAAGTACAGGAGTATACGAGCAGTACTTC. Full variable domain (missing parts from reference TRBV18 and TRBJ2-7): NAGVMQNPRHLVRRRGQEARLRCSPMKGHSHVYWYRQLPEEGLKFMVYLQKENIIDESGMPKERFSAEFPKEGPSILRIQQVVRGDSAAYFCASSPRQSTGVYEQYFGPGTRLTVT.

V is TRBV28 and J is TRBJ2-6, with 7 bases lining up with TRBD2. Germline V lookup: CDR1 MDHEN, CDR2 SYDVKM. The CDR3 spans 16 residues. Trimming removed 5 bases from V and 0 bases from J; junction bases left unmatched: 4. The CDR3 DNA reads TGTGCCAGCAGTCCCTCGGGGGGCTCTGGGGCCAACGTCCTGACTTTC. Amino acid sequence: CASSPSGGSGANVLTF.

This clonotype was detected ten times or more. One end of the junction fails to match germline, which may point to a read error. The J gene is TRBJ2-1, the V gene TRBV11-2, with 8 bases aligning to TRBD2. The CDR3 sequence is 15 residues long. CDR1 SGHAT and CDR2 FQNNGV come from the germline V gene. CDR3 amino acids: CACRSGSIRYNEQFF. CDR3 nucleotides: TGTGCCTGCAGGAGCGGGAGCATTCGTTACAATGAGCAGTTCTTC.

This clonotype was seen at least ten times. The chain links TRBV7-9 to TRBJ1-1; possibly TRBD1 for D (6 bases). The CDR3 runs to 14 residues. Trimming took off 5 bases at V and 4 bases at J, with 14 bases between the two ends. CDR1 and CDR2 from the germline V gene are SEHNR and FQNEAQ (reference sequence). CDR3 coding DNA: TGTGCCAGCAGCGCCTCAGGGGAGGGCACTGAAGCTTTCTTT. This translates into CASSASGEGTEAFF.

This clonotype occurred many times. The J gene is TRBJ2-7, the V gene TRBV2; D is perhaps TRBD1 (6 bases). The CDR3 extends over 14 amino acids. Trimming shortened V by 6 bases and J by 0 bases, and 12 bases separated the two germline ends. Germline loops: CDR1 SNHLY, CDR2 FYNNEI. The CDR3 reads CASRAQGSSYEQYF. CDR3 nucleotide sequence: TGTGCCAGCAGGGCACAGGGTAGCTCCTACGAGCAGTACTTC.

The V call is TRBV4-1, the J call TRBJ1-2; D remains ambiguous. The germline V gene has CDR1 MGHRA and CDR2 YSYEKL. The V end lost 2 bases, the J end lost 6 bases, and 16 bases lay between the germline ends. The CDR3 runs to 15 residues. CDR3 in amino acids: CASSQSVGTGHGYTF. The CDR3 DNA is TGCGCCAGCAGCCAAAGCGTAGGAACTGGGCATGGCTACACCTTC.

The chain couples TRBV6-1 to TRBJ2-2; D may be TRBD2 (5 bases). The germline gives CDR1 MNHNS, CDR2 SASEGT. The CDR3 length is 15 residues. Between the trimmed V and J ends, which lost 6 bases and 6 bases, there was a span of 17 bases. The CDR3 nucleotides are TGTGCCAGCAGGTGGGAAGCGGAATCGGCCGGGGAGCTGTTTTTT. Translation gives CASRWEAESAGELFF.

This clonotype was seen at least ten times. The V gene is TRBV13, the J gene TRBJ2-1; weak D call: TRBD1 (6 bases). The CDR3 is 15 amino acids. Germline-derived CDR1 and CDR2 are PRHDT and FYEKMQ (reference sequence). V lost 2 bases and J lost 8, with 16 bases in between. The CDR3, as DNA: TGTGCCAGCAGCTTATCAGGGGCCGGGGCGGATGAGCAGTTCTTC. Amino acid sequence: CASSLSGAGADEQFF.

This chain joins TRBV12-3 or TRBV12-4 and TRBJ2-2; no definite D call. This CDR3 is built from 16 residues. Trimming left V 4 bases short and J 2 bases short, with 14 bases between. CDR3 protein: CASSSRTNRNTGELFF. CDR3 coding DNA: TGTGCCAGCAGTTCCCGGACCAATCGTAACACCGGGGAGCTGTTTTTT.

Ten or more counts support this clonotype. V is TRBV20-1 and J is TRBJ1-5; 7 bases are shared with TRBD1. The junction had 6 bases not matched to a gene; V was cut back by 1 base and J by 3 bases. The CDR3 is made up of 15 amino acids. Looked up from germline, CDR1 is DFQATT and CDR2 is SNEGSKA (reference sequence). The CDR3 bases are TGCAGTGCTAGAGTGCCGGGACAGTCCAATCAGCCCCAGCATTTT. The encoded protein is CSARVPGQSNQPQHF.

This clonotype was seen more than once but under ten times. CDR3 bases: TGTGCCAGCAGCCCGTACCGTGGAGCGGGGAACAATGAGCAGTTCTTC. This translates into CASSPYRGAGNNEQFF. The V call is TRBV3-1, the J call TRBJ2-1, with 7 bases fitting TRBD2. Trimming removed 4 bases from V and 5 bases from J; junction bases left unmatched: 11. Germline V gives CDR1 LGHDT, CDR2 YNNKEL (reference sequence). CDR3 size: 16 residues.